The 24 T cell receptor beta chains presented below share a single source sample, sequenced in a study of OX40 agonist ivuxolimab in advanced cancers. Method: immunoSEQ multiplex PCR; TCRdb's copy keeps in-frame clones and lacks some. Here the sample spans tens of thousands of clones, about 88% being singletons. The sample was CD4+ or CD8+ T cells sorted from blood, taken in a trial of the OX40 agonist ivuxolimab. All receptors derive from an adult with an advanced solid tumor such as melanoma, head and neck, liver or kidney cancer.

The table lists this clone with a count of one. The V and J genes are TRBV4-3 and TRBJ2-3; 8 nucleotides line up with TRBD1. CDR1 is LGHNA, CDR2 YSLEER, per germline. Trimming removed 3 bases from V and 2 bases from J; junction bases left unmatched: 7. This CDR3 contains 16 residues. Written as DNA, the CDR3 is TGCGCCAGCAGCCACCTGACAGGGGTAGACACAGATACGCAGTATTTT. Translating gives CASSHLTGVDTDTQYF.

J is TRBJ2-7 and V is TRBV5-1, with unresolved D. The CDR3 consists of 13 residues. Germline V gives CDR1 SGHRS, CDR2 YFSETQ. V was clipped by 2 bases and J by 6 bases, with 12 bases between them. The CDR3 DNA reads as TGCGCCAGCAGCTTCACGGGTTTGCGCGAGCAGTACTTC. It codes for CASSFTGLREQYF.

The chain uses TRBV5-6 and TRBJ2-7, with TRBD1 matching 8 bases. V shed 0 bases, J shed 4 bases, and the junction held 3 bases outside the gene matches. This CDR3 spans 14 amino acids. Germline V gene lookup returns CDR1 SGHDT and CDR2 YYEEEE. The DNA for the CDR3 is TGTGCCAGCAGCTTGGGCAGGGGGCAGTACGAGCAGTACTTC. Amino acids: CASSLGRGQYEQYF.

The chain links TRBV19 to TRBJ2-2; D is ambiguous. The CDR3 covers 13 residues. The V gene's germline CDR1 is LNHDA and CDR2 SQIVND (reference sequence). V was cut by 1 base and J by 5 bases, with 5 bases left in between. CDR3 residues: CASSIVVTGELFF. The CDR3, as DNA: TGTGCCAGTAGTATAGTAGTTACCGGGGAGCTGTTTTTT.

The rearrangement uses TRBV27 and TRBJ2-6; TRBD2 matches at 7 bases. The CDR3 runs to 16 residues. Germline V gives CDR1 MNHEY, CDR2 SMNVEV (reference sequence). Germline trimming cut 4 bases from V and 0 bases from J; bases unmatched to any gene: 3. The CDR3: CASSSLAVSGANVLTF. The CDR3 nucleotides are TGTGCCAGCAGTTCGCTAGCGGTCTCTGGGGCCAACGTCCTGACTTTC.

The chain is built from TRBV29-1 and TRBJ1-2; the match to TRBD1 covers 8 bases. Germline V gene lookup returns CDR1 SQVTM and CDR2 ANQGSEA. Unmatched junction bases numbered 5, after V lost 6 bases and J lost 2 bases. This CDR3 spans 13 amino acids. This chain's CDR3 is CSVDRGPNYGYTF. CDR3 in DNA: TGCAGCGTAGACAGGGGACCCAACTATGGCTACACCTTC.

This clone was seen just once. This sequence joins TRBV5-4 and TRBJ2-2; TRBD2 agrees at 10 bases. CDR1 is SGHNT and CDR2 is YYREEE in the germline V gene (reference sequence). This CDR3 is built from 15 residues. V lost 3 bases to trimming and J lost 7 bases; unmatched junction nucleotides: 6. The CDR3 protein is CASSYSSGGVGELFF. Here the CDR3 DNA reads TGTGCCAGCAGCTACTCTAGCGGGGGTGTCGGGGAGCTGTTTTTT.

The CDR3 loop reads CASSPDSNYEQYF. DNA for the CDR3: TGTGCCAGTAGTCCGGACAGCAACTACGAGCAGTACTTC. This chain uses TRBV19 with TRBJ2-7, with a possible D match to TRBD1 (6 bases). The germline V gene has CDR1 LNHDA and CDR2 SQIVND (reference sequence). Trimming removed 5 bases from V and 3 bases from J, with 11 bases in between. This CDR3 is built from 13 residues.

Only a few counts were recorded for this clone. The CDR3 loop reads CASSYLAGGLTYEQYF. The CDR3 bases are TGTGCCAGCAGTTACCTGGCAGGGGGCCTGACCTACGAGCAGTACTTC. The chain recombines TRBV6-5 with TRBJ2-7; 8 bases line up with TRBD1. From germline, CDR1 is MNHEY and CDR2 SVGAGI. The J segment lost 2 bases and the V segment lost 2 bases, leaving 8 bases of the junction unmatched. The CDR3 is made up of 16 amino acids.

V gene TRBV6-6 combines with J gene TRBJ1-1; 7 positions agree with TRBD1. CDR3 length: 13 amino acids. Germline V CDR1 and CDR2: MNHNY, SVGAGI (reference sequence). Unmatched junction bases numbered 3, after V lost 5 bases and J lost 3 bases. The CDR3 DNA follows: TGTGCCAGCAGTATCAGGGGGGACACTGAAGCTTTCTTT. It specifies CASSIRGDTEAFF.

This chain uses TRBV19 with TRBJ2-2, with TRBD1 as a possible D gene (6 bases). Germline V gene sequence: CDR1 LNHDA, CDR2 SQIVND (reference sequence). The CDR3 is 15 residues long. V was trimmed by 3 bases and J by 3 bases, leaving 11 bases between them. The CDR3 bases are TGTGCCAGTAGTATCGGGCCAGGGGACACCGGGGAGCTGTTTTTT. This sequence encodes CASSIGPGDTGELFF.

The rearrangement joins TRBV5-1 to TRBJ2-2; a weak D match, TRBD1 (5 bases). Germline assignment: CDR1 SGHRS and CDR2 YFSETQ. The CDR3 consists of 14 residues. The germline V and J ends were trimmed by 3 bases and 2 bases, with 8 bases remaining between them. This chain's CDR3 is CASSSDSNTGELFF. The DNA for the CDR3 is TGCGCCAGCAGCTCCGACAGTAACACCGGGGAGCTGTTTTTT.

The J gene is TRBJ2-7, the V gene TRBV4-1; TRBD1 matches 8 bases. The CDR3 consists of 14 residues. Germline-derived CDR1 and CDR2 are MGHRA and YSYEKL. The ends lost 8 bases at V and 2 bases at J; junction bases unmatched: 8. The CDR3 coding sequence is TGCGCCAGCGCTATAGGGACAGGTACCTACGAGCAGTACTTC. The encoded protein is CASAIGTGTYEQYF.

The chain couples TRBV7-9 to TRBJ2-7, with D possibly TRBD1 on 6 matching bases. CDR1 and CDR2 from the germline V gene are SEHNR and FQNEAQ (reference sequence). V lost 2 bases and J lost 3, with 11 bases in between. The CDR3 has 14 amino acids. The CDR3 protein is CASSLHGGFYEQYF. The CDR3 region has the DNA TGTGCCAGCAGCTTACATGGGGGCTTCTACGAGCAGTACTTC. The complete variable domain, with remaining parts taken from reference TRBV7-9 and TRBJ2-7, reads DTGVSQNPRHKITKRGQNVTFRCDPISEHNRLYWYRQTLGQGPEFLTYFQNEAQLEKSRLLSDRFSAERPKGSFSTLEIQRTEQGDSAMYLCASSLHGGFYEQYFGPGTRLTVT.

V usage is TRBV7-9 and J usage is TRBJ1-4; D might be TRBD1 (6 bases). CDR1 is SEHNR, CDR2 FQNEAQ, per germline (reference sequence). V lost 11 bases, J lost 5 bases, and 18 bases lay in between. The CDR3 sequence is 14 residues long. CDR3 protein: CASQLSGGNEKLFF. As DNA, the CDR3 is TGTGCCTCCCAACTTTCTGGGGGCAATGAAAAACTGTTTTTT.

This clone was detected only once. The J gene is TRBJ1-1, the V gene TRBV5-1, with D perhaps matching TRBD1 (5 bases). This CDR3 spans 14 amino acids. The germline gives CDR1 SGHRS, CDR2 YFSETQ. Trimming removed 2 bases from V and 1 base from J, with 9 bases in between. CDR3 bases: TGCGCCAGCAGCTTCAAACAGGCGAACACTGAAGCTTTCTTT. Translating gives CASSFKQANTEAFF.

Comments on this clone: The same CDR3 can be traced to other DNA sequences in this sample. DNA for the CDR3: TGCGCCAGCAGTGGTGGCTACGAGCAGTACTTC. It yields the protein CASSGGYEQYF. The V call is TRBV10-2, the J call TRBJ2-7; D remains unclear. The V gene's germline CDR1 is WSHSY and CDR2 SAAADI. Trimming cost V 4 bases and J 3 bases, with 4 bases left between them. This CDR3 comprises 11 residues.

The rearrangement links TRBV7-9 to TRBJ2-3, with D possibly called TRBD1 or TRBD2 (5 bases each). The CDR3 spans 13 residues. V was shortened by 10 bases and J by 0 bases, with 11 bases between the two germline ends. In germline, CDR1 is SEHNR, CDR2 FQNEAQ (reference sequence). CDR3 nucleotide sequence: TGTGCCACCGACTGGGGGAGCACAGATACGCAGTATTTT. It yields the protein CATDWGSTDTQYF.

This chain links TRBV9 with TRBJ1-1, with unresolved D. Trimming took off 0 bases at V and 1 base at J, with 10 bases between the two ends. CDR3 length: 15 amino acids. From germline, CDR1 is SGDLS and CDR2 YYNGEE. CDR3 loop: CASSVGSSGNTEAFF. The CDR3, as DNA: TGTGCCAGCAGCGTAGGATCTTCTGGGAACACTGAAGCTTTCTTT. The entire variable domain, with the rest obtained from reference TRBV9 and TRBJ1-1, is as follows: DSGVTQTPKHLITATGQRVTLRCSPRSGDLSVYWYQQSLDQGLQFLIQYYNGEERAKGNILERFSAQQFPDLHSELNLSSLELGDSALYFCASSVGSSGNTEAFFGQGTRLTVV.

The sample holds a few counts of this clone. Other DNA sequences in this sample translate to the same CDR3. The V gene is TRBV9, the J gene TRBJ2-7; a possible D gene is TRBD2 (6 bases). Trimming took 0 bases from V and 4 from J, leaving 8 bases between them. The CDR3 is 13 residues long. Germline loops: CDR1 SGDLS, CDR2 YYNGEE. The CDR3 DNA follows: TGTGCCAGCAGCGTAGTTAGCGGATACGAGCAGTACTTC. Translated: CASSVVSGYEQYF.

V usage is TRBV5-5 and J usage is TRBJ2-5; a weak D match, TRBD1 (5 bases). CDR1 and CDR2 from the germline V gene are SGHKS and YYEKEE (reference sequence). V was clipped by 0 bases and J by 3 bases, with 9 bases between them. CDR3 size: 14 residues. The CDR3 loop is CASSLEGSEETQYF. CDR3 nucleotide sequence: TGTGCCAGCAGCTTGGAGGGGTCGGAAGAGACCCAGTACTTC.

The chain combines TRBV9 with TRBJ2-7; D gene uncertain. CDR3 length: 16 amino acids. The V gene lost 0 bases and the J gene lost 0 bases, with 13 bases spanning the gap. From germline, CDR1 is SGDLS and CDR2 YYNGEE. CDR3 sequence (DNA): TGTGCCAGCAGCGTAGGTGGCAGTCTGAGCTCCTACGAGCAGTACTTC. Translation gives CASSVGGSLSSYEQYF.

The chain joins TRBV6-5 to TRBJ1-1; D gene uncertain. This CDR3 comprises 14 residues. The V and J ends lost 4 bases and 0 bases respectively, with 9 bases between them. From germline, CDR1 is MNHEY and CDR2 SVGAGI. The CDR3 sequence: CASSLKAMNTEAFF. CDR3 in DNA: TGTGCCAGCAGTTTAAAGGCTATGAACACTGAAGCTTTCTTT.

This sequence joins TRBV4-1 and TRBJ2-5; D uncertain. In germline, CDR1 is MGHRA, CDR2 YSYEKL. The CDR3 contains 14 residues. V shed 2 bases and J shed 2 bases, with 9 bases lying between them. The CDR3 coding sequence is TGCGCCAGCAGCCAACTCGGAGCACAAGAGACCCAGTACTTC. The encoded protein is CASSQLGAQETQYF.